The source of this T cell receptor (beta chain) is a study of blood T cell repertoires in COVID-19 (TCRdb year 2020). The study in broad terms: Collaborator samples came from the United States, Italy and Spain and covered acute and convalescent phases of COVID-19. The prospective study material was composed of cDNA or gDNA derived from T cells, B-cell-depleted T cells, or PBMCs. Where available, HLA class I and class II types were obtained from metadata supplied by the sample provider rather than from assay-based typing. Sample metadata almost always included a de-identified subject ID, COVID-19 status, age in years and sex. The samples were drawn from the first 160 participants of the ongoing ImmuneRACE study and from 950 to 1,500 subjects provided by 6 global collaborators. The repertoires were released in a freely available public database meant as a resource for research on the immune response to SARS-CoV-2. The dataset comprised deeply sampled blood TCRbeta repertoires from subjects exposed to, actively infected with, or recovered from COVID-19. What the study reported, not specific to this receptor: Clinical and demographic metadata were provided uncurated, with the amount varying by source and participant.

This clone was picked up a small number of times. Its antigen is unknown. No base quality values were provided; no much bigger clone lies one nucleotide off. TCRbeta CDR3 regions were amplified from genomic DNA by means of the immunoSEQ Assay, a bias-controlled multiplex PCR. As for the authors' bioinformatics: Within the assay, amplification of reference gene primers was used to estimate how many nucleated cells each sample contained. Sequence reads were collapsed and filtered to measure the absolute abundance of every unique TCRbeta CDR3 rearrangement. For each sample, productive Simpson clonality was calculated as the square root of Simpson's diversity index over productive rearrangements. Entries here come from immuneACCESS through TCRdb and include only in-frame sequences with V and J called. Some clones fail to appear in such tables; in the studies checked, an unresolved V gene covers under half of the shortfall, and the cause of the remainder is unknown. That table furnishes V, J and clone size, whereas the DNA furnished D and trimming. The sample table records 95,000 to 110,000 clones; approximately 88% of these occur just once. The leading ten clones occupy over 4% of the sample.

Whole blood was collected in K2EDTA tubes by collaborating institutions according to the institutions' own protocols. For TCRbeta analysis, collaborators shipped samples in one of three forms: frozen whole blood, isolated PBMCs, or DNA extracted from either of those sample types. The CDR3 sequence holds 14 residues, the cysteine and phenylalanine included. Kept here is only the CDR3 DNA, which spans 42 bases and is read in frame from base 1. Unmatched junction bases come to 4, with V trimmed by 6 bases and J by 2 bases. According to the germline V gene, CDR1 reads SGHTA and CDR2 reads FQGNSA. The TCR comes from a human donor in a cohort sampled during active COVID-19. This chain joins TRBV7-2 to TRBJ1-3, and 7 junction bases match TRBD1. The material sequenced was peripheral blood. The CDR3 is CASRKTGPGNTIYF. The sequence in DNA is TGTGCCAGCAGAAAGACAGGGCCTGGAAACACCATATATTTT.